The 19 T cell receptor beta chains reported below all come from one sample, sequenced in a study of blood T cell repertoires in COVID-19. Libraries were prepared by immunoSEQ multiplex PCR; TCRdb keeps only in-frame clonotypes and omits some of them. There are a few hundred thousand clones in the sample; about 92% occur only once, and around a sixth lies in the top ten. The material sequenced was PBMCs or T cells enriched from blood (not recorded which). Source of these receptors: a woman aged 25 to 45 who had recovered from COVID-19.

V gene TRBV28 combines with J gene TRBJ2-7; D is ambiguous. There are 13 residues in the CDR3. The V gene lost 2 bases and the J gene lost 7 bases, with 12 bases spanning the gap. Per the germline V gene, CDR1 is MDHEN and CDR2 is SYDVKM. The CDR3 loop reads CASSLVSMREQYF. The DNA of the CDR3 is TGTGCCAGCAGTTTAGTTTCGATGAGGGAGCAGTACTTC.

The rearrangement uses TRBV19 and TRBJ2-1; D not certain. Trimming pared 2 bases from V and 0 bases from J, leaving 5 bases between. The CDR3 has 14 amino acids. CDR1 is LNHDA and CDR2 is SQIVND in the germline V gene (reference sequence). CDR3 nucleotide sequence: TGTGCCAGTAGTATAAAGAGCTCCTACAATGAGCAGTTCTTC. Protein product: CASSIKSSYNEQFF.

The chain employs TRBV2 and TRBJ1-1; D is undetermined. This CDR3 is built from 15 residues. The V gene lost 2 bases and the J gene lost 1 base, with 11 bases spanning the gap. Germline V gene sequence: CDR1 SNHLY, CDR2 FYNNEI. CDR3 in amino acids: CASSELRTSNTEAFF. The CDR3 DNA reads TGTGCCAGCAGTGAACTTCGGACTTCGAACACTGAAGCTTTCTTT.

The chain combines TRBV21-1 with TRBJ1-2; TRBD1, the table's D call, lacks a check against the DNA. TRBV21-1 has pseudogene status. The CDR3 runs 17 residues. CDR3 protein: CASSISLDRAVSYGYTF. CDR3 sequence (DNA): TGTGCCAGCAGCATTAGTCTGGACAGGGCCGTCTCCTATGGCTACACCTTC.

The gene calls are TRBV12-3 or TRBV12-4 and TRBJ2-1; TRBD2 matches 7 bases. CDR3 length: 12 amino acids. V shed 9 bases, J shed 9 bases, and the junction held 8 bases outside the gene matches. For the CDR3, the DNA is TGTGCCAGTACCCTGACTAGCAGTGAGCAGTTCTTC. It specifies CASTLTSSEQFF.

This rearrangement joins TRBV7-2 to TRBJ2-3; 9 bases match TRBD2. Trimming cost V 0 bases and J 2 bases; bases outside gene matches: 3. The CDR3 loop spans 16 amino acids. Germline V gene lookup returns CDR1 SGHTA and CDR2 FQGNSA. The CDR3 here is CASSLAGLANTDTQYF. For the CDR3, the DNA is TGTGCCAGCAGCTTAGCCGGACTAGCGAACACAGATACGCAGTATTTT.

The chain is built from TRBV28 and TRBJ1-5, with 8 bases fitting TRBD1. V dropped 10 bases and J dropped 7; count of bases not matched to a gene: 9. This CDR3 region has 13 residues. The germline V gene encodes CDR1 MDHEN and CDR2 SYDVKM. Here the CDR3 DNA reads TGTGCCACCGGGACAGGCTTCGACCAGCCCCAGCATTTT. Its translation is CATGTGFDQPQHF.

The gene calls are TRBV5-1 and TRBJ1-1, with TRBD1 identical over 9 bases. J was trimmed by 7 bases and V by 4 bases; bases with no gene match: 2. The CDR3 contains 12 residues. Germline CDR1 reads SGHRS; CDR2 reads YFSETQ. CDR3 loop: CASSKGQGEAFF. DNA for the CDR3: TGCGCCAGCAGCAAGGGACAGGGTGAAGCTTTCTTT.

Here the CDR3 DNA reads TGTGCCAGCAGCTTAAGCGGGGTGGGGAATTCACCCCTCCACTTT. Its protein product is CASSLSGVGNSPLHF. The rearrangement links TRBV7-9 to TRBJ1-6; D is unclear. This CDR3 region has 15 residues. CDR1 is SEHNR and CDR2 is FQNEAQ in the germline V gene (reference sequence). Trimming stripped 2 bases from V and 7 bases from J, with 12 bases between.

The chain joins TRBV27 to TRBJ2-7, with D perhaps TRBD2 (5 bases). Per germline, CDR1 MNHEY and CDR2 SMNVEV (reference sequence). The CDR3 runs to 13 residues. The germline V and J ends were trimmed by 3 bases and 7 bases, with 13 bases remaining between them. DNA for the CDR3: TGTGCCAGCAGTTTCGGCTGGGAGAGGGAGCAGTACTTC. Its translation: CASSFGWEREQYF.

The V call is TRBV19, the J call TRBJ2-1; D perhaps matches TRBD1 (7 bases). The V and J ends lost 7 bases and 6 bases respectively, with 16 bases between them. Germline-derived CDR1 and CDR2 are LNHDA and SQIVND (reference sequence). The CDR3 consists of 14 residues. Here the CDR3 DNA reads TGTGCCAGTAACCTCAGGGGGGTGGTCAATGAGCAGTTCTTC. Residues: CASNLRGVVNEQFF.

This clone appeared a single time. V usage is TRBV10-3 and J usage is TRBJ2-2; TRBD2 aligns across 7 bases. J lost 5 bases, V lost 4 bases, and 7 bases had no gene match. Per germline, CDR1 ENHRY and CDR2 SYGVKD. The CDR3 has 15 residues. The CDR3: CAISGASGVTGELFF. The CDR3 DNA reads as TGTGCCATCAGTGGGGCTAGCGGAGTTACCGGGGAGCTGTTTTTT.

This clone occurred a few times. This chain connects TRBV25-1 to TRBJ1-1, with D unclear. Germline V gene data show CDR1 as MGHDK and CDR2 as SYGVNS. The CDR3 contains 15 residues. V was pared by 3 bases and J by 1 base, with 12 bases between. CDR3 bases: TGTGCCAGCAGTGAGGGAGTCGGCCAGAACACTGAAGCTTTCTTT. It specifies CASSEGVGQNTEAFF.

This chain uses TRBV11-2 with TRBJ2-3; 10 positions agree with TRBD2. V was pared by 4 bases and J by 3 bases, with 7 bases of the junction left unmatched. Looked up from germline, CDR1 is SGHAT and CDR2 is FQNNGV. This CDR3 spans 16 amino acids. The CDR3 DNA is TGTGCCAGCAGCTCAAAAGCGGGAGGGACGACAGATACGCAGTATTTT. Amino acid sequence: CASSSKAGGTTDTQYF.

The rearrangement links TRBV19 to TRBJ1-1, with 9 bases fitting TRBD1. The germline gives CDR1 LNHDA, CDR2 SQIVND (reference sequence). Trimming cost V 0 bases and J 5 bases; bases outside gene matches: 4. The CDR3 covers 15 residues. CDR3 nucleotides: TGTGCCAGTAGTATAGAAGGACAGGGGAGGACTGAAGCTTTCTTT. Residues: CASSIEGQGRTEAFF.

The count of this clone is one. The gene calls are TRBV11-2 and TRBJ2-2, with TRBD1 matching over 11 bases. V shed 1 base and J 6 bases; nucleotides not matched to a gene: 4. CDR3 size: 16 residues. Germline assignment: CDR1 SGHAT and CDR2 FQNNGV. The CDR3 sequence is CASSLVGTGGSGELFF. The DNA of the CDR3 is TGTGCCAGCAGCTTAGTAGGGACAGGGGGATCCGGGGAGCTGTTTTTT.

The chain uses TRBV6-5 and TRBJ1-1; no clear D gene. The CDR3 sequence is 13 residues long. From germline, CDR1 is MNHEY and CDR2 SVGAGI. V dropped 6 bases and J dropped 5 bases, with 13 bases sitting between them. The CDR3 sequence: CASRVGSRTEAFF. The DNA of the CDR3 is TGTGCCAGCAGGGTCGGGAGTCGGACTGAAGCTTTCTTT.

The CDR3 DNA reads as TGTGCCAGCACCGAAGGAGGATCCTACAATGAGCAGTTCTTC. Residues: CASTEGGSYNEQFF. This chain connects TRBV3-1 (or the pseudogene TRBV3-2) to TRBJ2-1, with D possibly TRBD2 on 5 matching bases. V was clipped by 7 bases and J by 1 base, with 11 bases between them. This CDR3 has 14 amino acids. Germline V gene sequence: CDR1 LGHDT, CDR2 YNNKEL (reference sequence).

The rearrangement links TRBV21-1 to TRBJ1-1; the table's TRBD1 call for D was not verified on the DNA. TRBV21-1 is deemed a pseudogene. This CDR3 is 15 amino acids long. CDR3 DNA: TGTGCCAGCAGCACCCTCCACAGGGGGCTCACTGAAGCTTTCTTT. Protein sequence: CASSTLHRGLTEAFF.